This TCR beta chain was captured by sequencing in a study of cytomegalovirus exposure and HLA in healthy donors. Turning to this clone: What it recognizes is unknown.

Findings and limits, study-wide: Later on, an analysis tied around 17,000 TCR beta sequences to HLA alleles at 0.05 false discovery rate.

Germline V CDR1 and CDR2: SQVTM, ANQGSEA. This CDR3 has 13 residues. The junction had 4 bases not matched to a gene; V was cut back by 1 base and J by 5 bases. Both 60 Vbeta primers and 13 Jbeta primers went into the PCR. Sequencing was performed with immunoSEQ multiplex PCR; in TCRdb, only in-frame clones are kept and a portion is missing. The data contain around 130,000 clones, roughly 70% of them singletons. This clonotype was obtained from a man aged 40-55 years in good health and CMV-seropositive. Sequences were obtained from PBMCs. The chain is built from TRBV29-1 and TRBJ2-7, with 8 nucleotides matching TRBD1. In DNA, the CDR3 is TGCAGCGTTGAAGGGACAGGGAGCCACGAGCAGTACTTC. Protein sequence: CSVEGTGSHEQYF.